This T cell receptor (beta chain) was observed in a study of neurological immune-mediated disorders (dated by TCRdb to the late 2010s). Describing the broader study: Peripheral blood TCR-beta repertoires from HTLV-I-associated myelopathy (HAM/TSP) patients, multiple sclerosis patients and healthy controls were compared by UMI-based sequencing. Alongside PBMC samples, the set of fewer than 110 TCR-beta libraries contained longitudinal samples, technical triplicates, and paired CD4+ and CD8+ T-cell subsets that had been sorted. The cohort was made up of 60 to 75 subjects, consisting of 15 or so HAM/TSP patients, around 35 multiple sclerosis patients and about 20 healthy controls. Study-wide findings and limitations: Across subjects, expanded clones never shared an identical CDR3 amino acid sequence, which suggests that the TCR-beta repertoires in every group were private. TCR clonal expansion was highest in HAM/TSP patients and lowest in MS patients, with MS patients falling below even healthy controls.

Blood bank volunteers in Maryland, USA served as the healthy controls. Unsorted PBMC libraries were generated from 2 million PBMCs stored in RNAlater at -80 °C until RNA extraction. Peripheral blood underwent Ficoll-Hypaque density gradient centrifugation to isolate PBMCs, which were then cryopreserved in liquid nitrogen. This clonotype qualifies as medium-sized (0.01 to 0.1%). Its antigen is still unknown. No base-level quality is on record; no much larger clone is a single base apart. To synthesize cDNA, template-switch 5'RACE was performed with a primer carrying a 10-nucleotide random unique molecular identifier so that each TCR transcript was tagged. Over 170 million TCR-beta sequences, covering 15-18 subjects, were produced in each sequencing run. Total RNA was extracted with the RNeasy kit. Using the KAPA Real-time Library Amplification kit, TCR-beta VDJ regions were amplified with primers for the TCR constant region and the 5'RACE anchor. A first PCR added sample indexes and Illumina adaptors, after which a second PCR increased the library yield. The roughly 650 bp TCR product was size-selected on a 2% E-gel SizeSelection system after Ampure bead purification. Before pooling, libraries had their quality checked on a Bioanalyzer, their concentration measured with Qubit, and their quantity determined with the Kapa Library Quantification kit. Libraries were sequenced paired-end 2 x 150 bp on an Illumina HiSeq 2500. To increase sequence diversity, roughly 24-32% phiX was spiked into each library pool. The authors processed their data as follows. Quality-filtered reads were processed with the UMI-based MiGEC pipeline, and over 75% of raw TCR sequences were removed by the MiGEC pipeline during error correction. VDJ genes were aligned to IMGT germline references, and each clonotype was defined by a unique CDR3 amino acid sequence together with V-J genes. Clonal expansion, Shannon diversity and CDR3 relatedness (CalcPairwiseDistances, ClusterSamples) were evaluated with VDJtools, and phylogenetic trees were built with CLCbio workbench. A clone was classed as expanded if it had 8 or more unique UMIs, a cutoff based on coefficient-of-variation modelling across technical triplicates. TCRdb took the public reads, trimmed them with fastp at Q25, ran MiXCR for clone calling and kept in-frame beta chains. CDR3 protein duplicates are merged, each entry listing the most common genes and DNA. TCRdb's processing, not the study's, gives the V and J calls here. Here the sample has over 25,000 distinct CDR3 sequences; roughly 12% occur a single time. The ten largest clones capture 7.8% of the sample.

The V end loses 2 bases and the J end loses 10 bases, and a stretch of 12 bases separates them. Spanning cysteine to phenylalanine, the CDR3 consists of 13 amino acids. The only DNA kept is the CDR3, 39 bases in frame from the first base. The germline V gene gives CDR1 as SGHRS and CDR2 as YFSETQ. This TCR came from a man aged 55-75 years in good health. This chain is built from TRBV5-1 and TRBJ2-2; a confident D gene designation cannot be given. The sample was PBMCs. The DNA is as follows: TGCGCCAGCAGCTTAGACGCGAGATCGGAGCTGTTTTTT. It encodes CASSLDARSELFF.